This T cell receptor beta chain was sequenced during a study of beta chain features in type 1 diabetes. As for the study in general: There was similarity between patients and healthy donors in age, gender and cell yields. Study-wide points: HLA effects on TCRB rearrangement stayed unresolved here.

Sorting based on CD45RO/CCR7/CD25/CD127/CD95/CD27 separated CD4+ naive, central memory, regulatory and stem cell-like memory cells. Expressed TCRB transcripts were sequenced because the entire RNA isolate underwent reverse transcription. Measured with immunoSEQ multiplex PCR; TCRdb has only the in-frame clones, and not every one. The sample yields around 430,000 clones, 25% to 35% seen once. The CDR3 loop spans 14 amino acids. CDR1 is SGHAT, CDR2 FQNNGV, per germline. The V end was cut by 6 bases, the J end by 3 bases, with 15 bases between. With respect to this clone: The antigen remains undetermined.

Sequencing was performed on naive CD4+ T cells from blood. The clonotype originates from a young man in good health. V gene TRBV11-2 combines with J gene TRBJ2-7; D might be TRBD1 or TRBD2, each matching 5 bases. This CDR3 reads CASSQARDHYEQYF. The CDR3 DNA is TGTGCCAGCAGTCAGGCTAGGGACCACTACGAGCAGTACTTC.